The source of this T cell receptor (beta chain) is a study of T cell responses to AZD1222 COVID-19 vaccine. Study findings and constraints: Elevations in Spike-specific TCR breadth and depth followed administration of two AZD1222 doses. Most donors were white British and more were female, and clonal diversity was possibly underestimated. Regions 160-218 and 743-854 held dominance among vaccine-associated CD4 TCRs, which spanned spike.

V shed 5 bases and J shed 4 bases, with 19 bases lying between them. CDR3 size: 16 residues. CDR1 is SNHLY and CDR2 is FYNNEI in the germline V gene. As for this clone: Its antigen remains unidentified.

Sequencing was performed with immunoSEQ multiplex PCR; in TCRdb, only in-frame clones are kept and a portion is missing. In the table there are 150,000 to 200,000 clones, about nine tenths of which are singletons. Sequenced here: peripheral blood, sampled on day 0 of AZD1222 vaccination. The TCR originated in an adult in good health. J is TRBJ2-3 and V is TRBV2; D assignment may be TRBD1 or TRBD2 (5 bases each). The CDR3 DNA follows: TGTGCCAGCAGTTCCAGGGCTAGCCAGGTTTCAGATACGCAGTATTTT. Its protein product is CASSSRASQVSDTQYF.